This T cell receptor (beta chain) was recovered during a study of blood T cell repertoires in COVID-19. Background on the study: PBMCs, B-cell-depleted T cells, or T cells were the source of the cDNA or gDNA that made up the material.

Authors' methods: Scientists estimated how many nucleated cells there were by amplifying reference gene primers. TCRdb keeps only in-frame clones here, not all; method: immunoSEQ multiplex PCR. Clone size and the V and J calls come from that table; the DNA yielded D and trimming. This repertoire shows under 150,000 clones, 81% found once; its top ten account for roughly 8.1%. Sequencing used peripheral blood. The sequence came from a woman in her sixties with active or convalescent COVID-19.

CDR3 nucleotides: TGTGCCAGCAGCCGTAGCGGGAGTCCAGATACGCAGTATTTT. Translation gives CASSRSGSPDTQYF. The genes are TRBV6-5 and TRBJ2-3; 9 nucleotides align to TRBD2. Trimming removed 6 bases from V and 4 bases from J; junction bases left unmatched: 5. The CDR3 is made up of 14 amino acids. Germline V gene data show CDR1 as MNHEY and CDR2 as SVGAGI.